The source of this T cell receptor (beta chain) is a study of T cell responses to AZD1222 COVID-19 vaccine. Study results and caveats: A mostly white British donor set with more females was recruited, and clonal diversity was possibly underestimated. Spike-specific TCR breadth and depth went up after people got two AZD1222 doses.

It was second doses at about 4 or about 12 weeks that were pooled. TCRdb keeps only in-frame clones here, not all; method: immunoSEQ multiplex PCR. Of fewer than 200,000 clones listed, roughly 92% are singletons. V was cut by 2 bases and J by 4 bases, with 7 bases left in between. The CDR3 is 13 amino acids. Germline V gives CDR1 MGHRA, CDR2 YSYEKL. Concerning this clone itself: Its antigen is unknown.

The chain combines TRBV4-1 with TRBJ2-3; no firm D call. This TCR was sampled from an adult who received the AZD1222 COVID-19 vaccine. The starting material was peripheral blood, obtained 28 days after the second AZD1222 dose. CDR3 in DNA: TGCGCCAGCAGCCAAAGGTCTTCAGATACGCAGTATTTT. It encodes CASSQRSSDTQYF.